This passage covers 29 T cell receptor beta chains from one sample sequenced in a study of response to subunit inactivated influenza vaccine. One entry per CDR3 protein, called by TCRdb with MiXCR from the RT-PCR reads. Here the sample spans about 700,000 distinct CDR3 sequences, around 14% being singletons. Specimen: PBMCs from blood, collected less than 15 days before vaccination. The receptors were gathered from a middle-aged man who received an inactivated influenza vaccine.

This clonotype was recorded a few times. The V call is TRBV9, the J call TRBJ2-1, with D perhaps matching TRBD2 (5 bases). Trimming stripped 7 bases from V and 4 bases from J, with 9 bases between. The germline V gene has CDR1 SGDLS and CDR2 YYNGEE. This CDR3 region has 12 residues. The CDR3 DNA follows: TGTGCCAGCGCTAGCCGGTACAATGAGCAGTTCTTC. This encodes CASASRYNEQFF.

The chain is built from TRBV20-1 and TRBJ2-4; 9 nucleotides align to TRBD2. Germline V lookup: CDR1 DFQATT, CDR2 SNEGSKA (reference sequence). The CDR3 covers 14 residues. V lost 6 bases and J lost 1; bases outside the gene matches: 4. The CDR3 bases are TGCAGTGCCCCCGGGACTAGCGCCAAAAACATTCAGTACTTC. Protein product: CSAPGTSAKNIQYF.

There are many counts of this clonotype. J is TRBJ1-1 and V is TRBV10-3; 7 bases match TRBD1. This CDR3 has 12 amino acids. CDR1 is ENHRY and CDR2 is SYGVKD in the germline V gene. The V gene end was trimmed by 10 bases and the J gene end by 1 base; junction bases not matched to a gene: 3. The CDR3 loop reads CATGQPNTEAFF. For the CDR3, the DNA is TGTGCCACGGGACAGCCGAACACTGAAGCTTTCTTT.

The sample holds a few counts of this clonotype. The gene calls are TRBV6-2 or TRBV6-3 and TRBJ2-7; D might be TRBD1 (6 bases). V was trimmed by 2 bases and J by 7 bases, leaving 30 bases between them. This CDR3 spans 19 amino acids. Germline values: CDR1 MNHEY, CDR2 SVGEGT. This chain's CDR3 is CASSYIRPMARTGRLEQYF. CDR3 in DNA: TGTGCCAGCAGTTACATTAGGCCAATGGCGAGAACAGGGAGACTGGAGCAGTACTTC.

This chain connects TRBV6-4 to TRBJ2-1; perhaps TRBD2 as D (6 bases). The germline V gene encodes CDR1 MRHNA and CDR2 SNTAGT. The V and J ends lost 3 bases and 0 bases respectively, with 12 bases between them. There are 16 residues in the CDR3. CDR3 sequence reads: CASSERGTPSYNEQFF. Written as DNA, the CDR3 is TGTGCCAGCAGTGAAAGAGGGACTCCCTCCTACAATGAGCAGTTCTTC.

This clonotype showed up just a few times. This chain joins TRBV5-1 and TRBJ2-2; 7 bases agree with TRBD1. Trimming at V came to 1 base and at J to 7 bases, leaving 7 bases not matched to a gene. The CDR3 runs 15 residues. The germline V gene has CDR1 SGHRS and CDR2 YFSETQ. The CDR3 protein is CASSLQGGASGELFF. CDR3 nucleotide sequence: TGCGCCAGCAGCTTGCAAGGGGGCGCGAGCGGGGAGCTGTTTTTT. Using reference TRBV5-1 and TRBJ2-2 for the parts outside the CDR3, the full variable domain is KAGVTQTPRYLIKTRGQQVTLSCSPISGHRSVSWYQQTPGQGLQFLFEYFSETQRNKGNFPGRFSGRQFSNSRSEMNVSTLELGDSALYLCASSLQGGASGELFFGEGSRLTVL.

This clonotype has just a few counts. This chain joins TRBV5-5 and TRBJ2-7; D uncertain. The V end lost 3 bases, the J end lost 7 bases, and 14 bases lay between the germline ends. CDR3 length: 13 residues. The germline CDR1 and CDR2 sequences are SGHKS and YYEKEE (reference sequence). CDR3 protein: CASSSDGPREQYF. The CDR3, as DNA: TGTGCCAGCAGCTCGGACGGGCCGCGGGAGCAGTACTTC.

This clonotype was detected only a few times. V gene TRBV12-3 or TRBV12-4 combines with J gene TRBJ1-3; D not resolved. The CDR3 has 14 residues. Trimming removed 3 bases at V and 4 bases at J, with 10 bases between. In DNA form, the CDR3 reads TGTGCCAGCAGTTTCGAAGGGCGCGGAAACACCATATATTTT. Translating it yields CASSFEGRGNTIYF.

J is TRBJ2-5 and V is TRBV5-1, with D hard to call. Trimming cost V 1 base and J 1 base, with 11 bases left between them. The CDR3 is 15 residues long. Germline V CDR1 and CDR2: SGHRS, YFSETQ. The DNA of the CDR3 is TGCGCCAGCAGCTTGTTGGTTGCGTCCCAAGAGACCCAGTACTTC. Amino acid sequence: CASSLLVASQETQYF.

The rearrangement joins TRBV20-1 to TRBJ2-7; 8 positions match TRBD1. Looked up from germline, CDR1 is DFQATT and CDR2 is SNEGSKA (reference sequence). The length of the CDR3 is 14 residues. Trimming cost V 3 bases and J 2 bases; bases outside gene matches: 6. DNA for the CDR3: TGCAGTGCTAGGGACAGGGTGGGGACCTACGAGCAGTACTTC. This sequence encodes CSARDRVGTYEQYF.

The table lists this clonotype with a few counts. The chain carries TRBV11-1 and TRBJ2-7; D is unclear. Germline V gives CDR1 SGHAT, CDR2 FQDESV (reference sequence). This CDR3 has 13 amino acids. V was cut by 6 bases and J by 4 bases, with 13 bases left in between. In DNA, the CDR3 is TGTGCCAGCAGTTCCTTGCGTGGGTACGAGCAGTACTTC. Amino acid sequence: CASSSLRGYEQYF. Filled out from reference TRBV11-1 and TRBJ2-7, the complete variable domain reads EAEVAQSPRYKITEKSQAVAFWCDPISGHATLYWYRQILGQGPELLVQFQDESVVDDSQLPKDRFSAERLKGVDSTLKIQPAELGDSAMYLCASSSLRGYEQYFGPGTRLTVT.

The chain employs TRBV7-3 and TRBJ2-1; the match to TRBD1 covers 9 bases. Germline V CDR1 and CDR2: SGHTA, FQGTGA. The CDR3 has 16 amino acids. J was trimmed by 4 bases and V by 5 bases; bases with no gene match: 9. The CDR3 DNA reads as TGTGCCAGCAGCCCAACACAGGGGGCTGGGTACAATGAGCAGTTCTTC. It is translated as CASSPTQGAGYNEQFF.

Only a few counts were recorded for this clonotype. The V call is TRBV3-1, the J call TRBJ2-7; D unresolved. The CDR3 runs 14 residues. Per the germline V gene, CDR1 is LGHDT and CDR2 is YNNKEL (reference sequence). Trimming removed 4 bases from V and 2 bases from J, with 12 bases in between. DNA for the CDR3: TGTGCCAGCAGCCTCGTGGGCGTTACCTACGAGCAGTACTTC. Its protein is CASSLVGVTYEQYF.

This clonotype was observed a few times. V and J are TRBV27 and TRBJ2-7, with TRBD1 as a possible D gene (6 bases). Germline CDR1 and CDR2: MNHEY and SMNVEV (reference sequence). Trimming cost V 3 bases and J 7 bases, with 13 bases left between them. The CDR3 has 13 amino acids. The CDR3 region is CASSLTGGLEQYF. Written as DNA, the CDR3 is TGTGCCAGCAGTTTGACAGGAGGCCTGGAGCAGTACTTC.

The gene calls are TRBV4-3 and TRBJ1-3; D ambiguous. The V end was cut by 0 bases, the J end by 4 bases, with 13 bases between. Germline CDR1 and CDR2: LGHNA and YSLEER. This CDR3 spans 16 amino acids. CDR3 region: CASSQDPGGIGNTIYF. The CDR3 coding sequence is TGCGCCAGCAGCCAAGATCCGGGAGGTATCGGAAACACCATATATTTT.

This clonotype was seen a few times. V usage is TRBV3-1 and J usage is TRBJ2-3; a possible D gene is TRBD2 (5 bases). V was trimmed by 9 bases and J by 4 bases, leaving 11 bases between them. This CDR3 is 12 amino acids long. Germline CDR1 reads LGHDT; CDR2 reads YNNKEL (reference sequence). CDR3 coding DNA: TGTGCCAGTAGACTCGGGGCAGATACGCAGTATTTT. This encodes CASRLGADTQYF.

The chain has TRBV12-3 or TRBV12-4 and TRBJ2-7; D not certain. The CDR3 is 14 amino acids. V shed 1 base and J shed 3 bases, with 10 bases lying between them. The CDR3 DNA follows: TGTGCCAGCAGTTTAGACCATATAAACTACGAGCAGTACTTC. Residues: CASSLDHINYEQYF.

This clonotype was observed a handful of times. V and J are TRBV28 and TRBJ2-5, with D perhaps matching TRBD1 (7 bases). Germline V gene data show CDR1 as MDHEN and CDR2 as SYDVKM. Trimming removed 6 bases at V and 4 bases at J, with 18 bases between. This CDR3 region has 15 residues. CDR3 DNA sequence: TGTGCCAGCAGCCCCCCAGGGGGGACGGGAGAGACCCAGTACTTC. Its protein product is CASSPPGGTGETQYF.

This clonotype was seen a few times. In DNA form, the CDR3 reads TGTGCCAGCAGTAGCCTCCCCCATCAGCCCCAGCATTTT. Amino acids: CASSSLPHQPQHF. This chain connects TRBV27 to TRBJ1-5, with D hard to call. Germline CDR1 reads MNHEY; CDR2 reads SMNVEV (reference sequence). V was shortened by 5 bases and J by 5 bases, with 10 bases between the two germline ends. The CDR3 consists of 13 residues.

This clonotype has a handful of counts. The chain has TRBV27 and TRBJ2-4, with D tentatively TRBD1 (6 bases). Deletions cut 5 bases from V and 10 bases from J, with 15 bases between. The CDR3 is 13 amino acids. The germline CDR1 and CDR2 sequences are MNHEY and SMNVEV (reference sequence). The DNA of the CDR3 is TGTGCCAGCAGTGCAACAGGGTTCGGGATTCAGTACTTC. This gives the protein CASSATGFGIQYF.

This clonotype was observed a handful of times. The chain recombines TRBV28 with TRBJ1-2, with 7 positions matching TRBD1. Germline CDR1 is MDHEN and CDR2 is SYDVKM. This CDR3 has 13 residues. Germline trimming cut 6 bases from V and 7 bases from J; bases unmatched to any gene: 8. The DNA of the CDR3 is TGTGCCAGCAGGGAGGGGGCGGTTGGTGGCTACACCTTC. Amino acids: CASREGAVGGYTF.

The V and J genes are TRBV20-1 and TRBJ2-3, with 7 bases matching TRBD2. CDR1 and CDR2 (germline): DFQATT, SNEGSKA (reference sequence). The CDR3 runs to 15 residues. V shed 5 bases, J shed 3 bases, and the junction held 11 bases outside the gene matches. DNA of the CDR3: TGCAGTGCTCCCCCACCCGCGGGGGTAACAGATACGCAGTATTTT. This codes for CSAPPPAGVTDTQYF.

Note on this clonotype: It may be a read error: a sequence one base away is much more abundant. The genes are TRBV28 and TRBJ2-1, with D possibly TRBD1 on 5 matching bases. The V gene's germline CDR1 is MDHEN and CDR2 SYDVKM. Between the trimmed V and J ends, which lost 8 bases and 4 bases, there was a span of 18 bases. The CDR3 loop spans 15 amino acids. CDR3 sequence: CASAPGKGNYNEQFF. The CDR3 DNA reads TGTGCCAGCGCACCAGGGAAAGGAAATTACAATGAGCAGTTCTTC.

This clonotype was seen many times. The chain recombines TRBV6-2 or TRBV6-3 with TRBJ2-2, with 7 bases identical to TRBD1. This CDR3 has 17 residues. Trimming at V came to 2 bases and at J to 4 bases, leaving 10 bases not matched to a gene. CDR1 is MNHEY and CDR2 is SVGEGT in the germline V gene. CDR3: CASSYKGGQPFTGELFF. CDR3 DNA: TGTGCCAGCAGTTACAAAGGGGGACAGCCCTTCACCGGGGAGCTGTTTTTT.

This clonotype was observed a few times. The V gene is TRBV15, the J gene TRBJ2-3; D call uncertain. Deletions cut 3 bases from V and 0 bases from J, with 16 bases between. The CDR3 is 17 residues long. The germline V gene has CDR1 LNHNV and CDR2 YYDKDF (reference sequence). CDR3 region: CATSSGRAGRSTDTQYF. As DNA, the CDR3 is TGTGCCACCAGCAGCGGTAGGGCTGGCCGCAGCACAGATACGCAGTATTTT.

The rearrangement joins TRBV30 to TRBJ2-5, with D possibly matching TRBD2 (6 bases). Germline CDR1 is GTSNPN and CDR2 is SVGIG (reference sequence). V shed 2 bases and J shed 5 bases, with 18 bases lying between them. This CDR3 has 15 residues. The CDR3 loop is CAWSFWRGLEETQYF. Here the CDR3 DNA reads TGTGCCTGGAGTTTCTGGCGGGGTCTGGAGGAGACCCAGTACTTC.

The rearrangement uses TRBV5-1 and TRBJ2-1, with TRBD2 matching 7 bases. The CDR3 is 17 residues long. Germline trimming cut 0 bases from V and 0 bases from J; bases unmatched to any gene: 6. Germline CDR1 reads SGHRS; CDR2 reads YFSETQ. The chain's CDR3 is CASSLEASGSSYNEQFF. The DNA of the CDR3 is TGCGCCAGCAGCTTGGAAGCTAGCGGTTCCTCCTACAATGAGCAGTTCTTC.

There are a few counts of this clonotype. The chain joins TRBV11-2 to TRBJ2-7; D not resolved. Between the trimmed V and J ends, which lost 5 bases and 1 base, there was a span of 12 bases. CDR1 SGHAT and CDR2 FQNNGV come from the germline V gene. The length of the CDR3 is 14 residues. The CDR3, as DNA: TGTGCCAGCAGCCCGAAAACGGGTTCCTACGAGCAGTACTTC. Protein product: CASSPKTGSYEQYF.

This clonotype was counted only a few times. The J gene is TRBJ2-1, the V gene TRBV7-2; possibly TRBD1 for D (6 bases). The CDR3 has 14 residues. The V and J ends lost 5 bases and 6 bases respectively, with 14 bases between them. Germline-derived CDR1 and CDR2 are SGHTA and FQGNSA. The CDR3 reads CASSPWYRANEQFF. The DNA for the CDR3 is TGTGCCAGCAGCCCGTGGTACAGGGCCAATGAGCAGTTCTTC. The full variable domain, its missing parts supplied by reference TRBV7-2 and TRBJ2-1, is GAGVSQSPSNKVTEKGKDVELRCDPISGHTALYWYRQSLGQGLEFLIYFQGNSAPDKSGLPSDRFSAERTGGSVSTLTIQRTQQEDSAVYLCASSPWYRANEQFFGPGTRLTVL.